The present T cell receptor (beta chain) was sequenced within a study of blood T cell repertoires in COVID-19. About the research overall: Samples taken during acute and convalescent COVID-19 were collected in the United States, Italy and Spain. PBMCs, B-cell-depleted T cells, or T cells provided the cDNA or gDNA that made up the material.

In the original workflow: Estimation of nucleated cell counts relied on the amplification of reference gene primers. This table comes from immunoSEQ multiplex PCR, and its TCRdb copy is limited to in-frame clones, with some not included. The V and J calls and clone size were taken over from that table, and D and trimming were inferred from the DNA. The table has under 200,000 clones, approximately 81% seen once. Germline V gene lookup returns CDR1 SNHLY and CDR2 FYNNEI. The germline V and J ends were trimmed by 5 bases and 1 base, with 9 bases remaining between them. CDR3 length: 14 amino acids. The sequenced sample consisted of peripheral blood. The V gene is TRBV2, the J gene TRBJ1-3; D might be TRBD1 (6 bases). The clonotype originates from a man aged 40-50 years with acute or convalescent COVID-19. The DNA for the CDR3 is TGTGCCAGCAGTTTCAGGGGTTCTGGAAACACCATATATTTT. Protein product: CASSFRGSGNTIYF.